The 8 T cell receptor beta chains below come from one sample, sequenced in a study of cytomegalovirus exposure and HLA in healthy donors. Primers for the PCR totalled 60 Vbeta and 13 Jbeta. The protocol was immunoSEQ multiplex PCR, while the TCRdb copy is restricted to in-frame clones and leaves out a portion. This sample has approximately 130,000 clones, with about 69% found just once. The sequencing sample was made of PBMCs. The receptors were gathered from a man aged 30 to 39 in good health and CMV-seronegative.

The V call is TRBV30, the J call TRBJ2-7, with 9 bases fitting TRBD1. Germline CDR1 and CDR2: GTSNPN and SVGIG (reference sequence). This CDR3 is built from 13 residues. The V and J ends lost 4 bases and 4 bases, in that order; junction bases with no gene match: 5. CDR3 residues: CAWTLDRGYEQYF. The CDR3 DNA reads TGTGCCTGGACTCTGGACAGGGGTTACGAGCAGTACTTC.

This rearrangement joins TRBV5-1 to TRBJ2-3, with 9 bases that match TRBD1. The CDR3 length is 14 residues. In germline, CDR1 is SGHRS, CDR2 YFSETQ. V was clipped by 4 bases and J by 4 bases; unmatched bases: 4. CDR3 protein: CASSEGQGADTQYF. CDR3 in DNA: TGCGCCAGCAGCGAGGGACAGGGCGCAGATACGCAGTATTTT.

This clone occurred once. The chain has TRBV27 and TRBJ2-3; tentative D call: TRBD2 (6 bases). CDR1 and CDR2 (germline): MNHEY, SMNVEV (reference sequence). This CDR3 spans 18 amino acids. V lost 2 bases and J 7 bases, leaving 25 bases between the germline ends. The CDR3 protein is CASSLNSNPGDRMNTQYF. Here the CDR3 DNA reads TGTGCCAGCAGTTTAAACTCGAATCCGGGGGACCGGATGAATACGCAGTATTTT.

The chain recombines TRBV5-6 with TRBJ1-2; weak D call: TRBD1 (5 bases). The germline CDR1 and CDR2 sequences are SGHDT and YYEEEE. The CDR3 is made up of 16 amino acids. V was clipped by 4 bases and J by 4 bases, with 20 bases between them. CDR3 loop: CASSTATLTVGYGYTF. For the CDR3, the DNA is TGTGCCAGCAGCACGGCGACCCTGACAGTGGGCTATGGCTACACCTTC.

This clone is termed medium-sized. The chain has TRBV7-8 and TRBJ2-7; 7 bases map to TRBD1. The CDR3 sequence is 13 residues long. CDR1 is SGHVS and CDR2 is FQNEAQ in the germline V gene. Losses at the gene ends were 5 bases for V and 0 bases for J; bases not matched to a gene: 1. For the CDR3, the DNA is TGTGCCAGCAGCCGGGACAGCTCCTACGAGCAGTACTTC. It specifies CASSRDSSYEQYF.

The chain uses TRBV7-2 and TRBJ1-2; TRBD1 matches 8 bases. V gave up 5 bases and J gave up 4 bases; unmatched junction bases: 6. This CDR3 spans 14 amino acids. Germline loops: CDR1 SGHTA, CDR2 FQGNSA. The CDR3 spells CASSPQGDTYGYTF. DNA of the CDR3: TGTGCCAGCAGCCCACAGGGGGACACCTATGGCTACACCTTC.

The rearrangement uses TRBV19 and TRBJ2-7; 14 positions agree with TRBD2. The trim removed 4 bases at V and 2 bases at J, leaving 4 bases unmatched. This CDR3 contains 16 residues. Looked up from germline, CDR1 is LNHDA and CDR2 is SQIVND (reference sequence). Here the CDR3 DNA reads TGTGCCAGTAGTACGGGACTAGCGGGAGCCCCCTACGAGCAGTACTTC. Protein sequence: CASSTGLAGAPYEQYF.

This clone has only a few counts. The CDR3 spells CASSYRESGTEAFF. CDR3 bases: TGTGCCAGCAGTTATAGGGAGTCCGGAACTGAAGCTTTCTTT. The V call is TRBV6-5, the J call TRBJ1-1; D gene ambiguous. CDR3 length: 14 amino acids. Germline CDR1 and CDR2: MNHEY and SVGAGI. V lost 3 bases to trimming and J lost 5 bases, with 13 bases between them.